The 11 T cell receptor beta chains below come from one sample, sequenced in a study of beta chain features in type 1 diabetes. What was sequenced were expressed TCRB transcripts, since all of the isolated RNA had been reverse transcribed. The protocol was immunoSEQ multiplex PCR, while the TCRdb copy is restricted to in-frame clones and leaves out a portion. The profile shows about 930,000 clones, roughly a sixth of them singletons. What was sequenced was naive CD4+ T cells from blood. The receptors come from a woman between 18 and 29 years old in good health.

This chain connects TRBV5-4 to TRBJ2-7, with 8 bases matching TRBD2. Germline V gene sequence: CDR1 SGHNT, CDR2 YYREEE (reference sequence). This CDR3 comprises 18 residues. V dropped 0 bases and J dropped 0; count of bases not matched to a gene: 11. CDR3 sequence reads: CASSLDALAVKSSYEQYF. The CDR3, as DNA: TGTGCCAGCAGCTTGGACGCACTAGCGGTAAAAAGCTCCTACGAGCAGTACTTC.

This clone was seen only a few times. V usage is TRBV2 and J usage is TRBJ2-7; 9 bases agree with TRBD1. Per germline, CDR1 SNHLY and CDR2 FYNNEI. The CDR3 sequence is 16 residues long. Unmatched junction bases numbered 9, after V lost 2 bases and J lost 4 bases. The CDR3 loop reads CASSELRTGERYEQYF. The CDR3, as DNA: TGTGCCAGCAGTGAATTAAGGACAGGGGAAAGGTACGAGCAGTACTTC.

This chain connects TRBV15 to TRBJ2-1; TRBD1 might be the D (5 bases). The CDR3 is 15 amino acids. Germline V gene data show CDR1 as LNHNV and CDR2 as YYDKDF (reference sequence). Trimming took off 5 bases at V and 0 bases at J, with 11 bases between the two ends. The CDR3 sequence: CATSPGQNSYNEQFF. In DNA form, the CDR3 reads TGTGCCACCAGCCCAGGGCAAAACTCCTACAATGAGCAGTTCTTC.

In its sample, this clone was seen a few times. The gene calls are TRBV9 and TRBJ2-3; TRBD1 aligns across 8 bases. The CDR3 contains 16 residues. CDR1 is SGDLS and CDR2 is YYNGEE in the germline V gene. V gave up 3 bases and J gave up 6 bases; unmatched junction bases: 12. The CDR3 here is CASSARQGPLSDTQYF. The DNA of the CDR3 is TGTGCCAGCAGCGCCAGACAGGGGCCATTATCGGATACGCAGTATTTT.

In its sample, this clone was seen a few times. The rearrangement joins TRBV2 to TRBJ2-7, with no clear D. The CDR3 spans 12 residues. V was cut by 6 bases and J by 3 bases, with 9 bases left in between. CDR1 and CDR2 (germline): SNHLY, FYNNEI. The chain's CDR3 is CASSVEGYEQYF. As DNA, the CDR3 is TGTGCCAGCAGCGTGGAAGGCTACGAGCAGTACTTC.

The gene calls are TRBV6-5 and TRBJ1-2; the D is unclear. Germline lookup yields CDR1 MNHEY and CDR2 SVGAGI. The length of the CDR3 is 13 residues. The V end was cut by 6 bases, the J end by 4 bases, with 12 bases between. CDR3 region: CASREPSFYGYTF. CDR3 nucleotide sequence: TGTGCCAGCAGAGAACCGAGCTTCTATGGCTACACCTTC.

This clone turned up a few times. This chain connects TRBV5-4 to TRBJ1-1; TRBD1 is a possible D gene (6 bases). Germline V CDR1 and CDR2: SGHNT, YYREEE (reference sequence). This CDR3 is 16 amino acids long. V was trimmed by 0 bases and J by 1 base, leaving 13 bases between them. The CDR3 region is CASSLDLQGGNTEAFF. The CDR3 nucleotides are TGTGCCAGCAGCTTGGACCTACAGGGCGGGAACACTGAAGCTTTCTTT.

This clone was picked up a small number of times. V usage is TRBV10-3 and J usage is TRBJ2-3; unclear D gene. The V end lost 6 bases, the J end lost 6 bases, and 13 bases lay between the germline ends. This CDR3 spans 13 amino acids. From germline, CDR1 is ENHRY and CDR2 SYGVKD. The CDR3, as DNA: TGTGCCATCAGCAAAGGAACCGCGGATACGCAGTATTTT. Translation: CAISKGTADTQYF.

The V and J genes are TRBV6-6 and TRBJ2-1; a weak D match, TRBD2 (6 bases). This CDR3 contains 14 residues. Germline V gene data show CDR1 as MNHNY and CDR2 as SVGAGI (reference sequence). Trimming removed 2 bases from V and 5 bases from J, with 10 bases in between. The CDR3 DNA sequence: TGTGCCAGCAGTTACGTGGGACTCCACAATGAGCAGTTCTTC. It specifies CASSYVGLHNEQFF.

This clone appeared a few times. This chain connects TRBV5-4 to TRBJ2-3, with TRBD2 matching over 14 bases. V gave up 4 bases and J gave up 6 bases; unmatched junction bases: 7. Per germline, CDR1 SGHNT and CDR2 YYREEE (reference sequence). This CDR3 comprises 16 residues. The CDR3 protein is CASSQGLAGVVDTQYF. CDR3 bases: TGTGCCAGCAGCCAGGGACTAGCGGGAGTAGTTGATACGCAGTATTTT.

V usage is TRBV18 and J usage is TRBJ1-1, with D hard to call. This CDR3 is built from 14 residues. The germline V and J ends were trimmed by 1 base and 3 bases, with 9 bases remaining between them. Germline V gives CDR1 KGHSH, CDR2 LQKENI. The CDR3 DNA follows: TGTGCCAGCTCACCACGGCGGGGATACACTGAAGCTTTCTTT. It specifies CASSPRRGYTEAFF.